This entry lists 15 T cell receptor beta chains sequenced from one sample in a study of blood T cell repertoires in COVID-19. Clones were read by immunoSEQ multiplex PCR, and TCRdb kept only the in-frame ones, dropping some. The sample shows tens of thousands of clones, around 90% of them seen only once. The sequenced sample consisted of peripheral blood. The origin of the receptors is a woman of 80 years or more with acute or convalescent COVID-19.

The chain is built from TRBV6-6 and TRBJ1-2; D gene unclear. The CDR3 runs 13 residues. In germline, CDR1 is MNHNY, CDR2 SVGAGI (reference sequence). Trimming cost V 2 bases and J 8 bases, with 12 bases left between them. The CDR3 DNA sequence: TGTGCCAGCAGTTACGTCGGGTCTTTCGGCTACACCTTC. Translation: CASSYVGSFGYTF.

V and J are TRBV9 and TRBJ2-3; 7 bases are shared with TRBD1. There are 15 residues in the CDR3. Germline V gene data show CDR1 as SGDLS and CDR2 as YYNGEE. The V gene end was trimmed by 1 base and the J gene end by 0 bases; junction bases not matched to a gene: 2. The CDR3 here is CASSVRQGSTDTQYF. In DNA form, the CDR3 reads TGTGCCAGCAGCGTACGACAGGGTAGCACAGATACGCAGTATTTT. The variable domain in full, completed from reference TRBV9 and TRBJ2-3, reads DSGVTQTPKHLITATGQRVTLRCSPRSGDLSVYWYQQSLDQGLQFLIQYYNGEERAKGNILERFSAQQFPDLHSELNLSSLELGDSALYFCASSVRQGSTDTQYFGPGTRLTVL.

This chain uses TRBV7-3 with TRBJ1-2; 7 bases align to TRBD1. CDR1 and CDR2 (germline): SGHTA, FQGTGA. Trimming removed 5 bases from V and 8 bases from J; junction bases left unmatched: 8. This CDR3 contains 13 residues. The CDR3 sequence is CASSARQGTGYTF. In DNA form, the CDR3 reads TGTGCCAGCAGCGCGCGACAGGGAACCGGCTACACCTTC.

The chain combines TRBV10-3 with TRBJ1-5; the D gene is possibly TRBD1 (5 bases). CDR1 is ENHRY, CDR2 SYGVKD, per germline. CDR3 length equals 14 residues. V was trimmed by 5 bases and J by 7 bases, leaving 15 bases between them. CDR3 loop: CAISRSGDGQPQHF. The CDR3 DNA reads TGTGCCATCAGTCGTTCGGGGGACGGACAGCCCCAGCATTTT.

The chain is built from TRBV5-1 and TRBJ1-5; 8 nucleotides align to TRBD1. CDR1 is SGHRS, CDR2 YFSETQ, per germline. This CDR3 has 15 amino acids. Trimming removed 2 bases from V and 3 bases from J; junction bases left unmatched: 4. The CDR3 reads CASSFRGLDNQPQHF. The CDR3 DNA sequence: TGCGCCAGCAGCTTCAGGGGGCTCGACAATCAGCCCCAGCATTTT.

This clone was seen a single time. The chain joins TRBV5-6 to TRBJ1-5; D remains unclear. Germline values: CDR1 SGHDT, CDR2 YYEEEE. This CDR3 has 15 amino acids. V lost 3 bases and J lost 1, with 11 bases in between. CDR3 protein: CASSWAGRSNQPQHF. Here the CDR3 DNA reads TGTGCCAGCAGCTGGGCTGGCCGGAGCAATCAGCCCCAGCATTTT.

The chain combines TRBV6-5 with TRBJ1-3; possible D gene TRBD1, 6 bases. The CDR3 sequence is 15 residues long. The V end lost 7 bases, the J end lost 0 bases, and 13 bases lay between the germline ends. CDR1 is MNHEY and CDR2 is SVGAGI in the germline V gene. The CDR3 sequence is CASKTGRSSGNTIYF. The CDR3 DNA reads TGTGCCAGCAAGACAGGACGAAGCTCTGGAAACACCATATATTTT.

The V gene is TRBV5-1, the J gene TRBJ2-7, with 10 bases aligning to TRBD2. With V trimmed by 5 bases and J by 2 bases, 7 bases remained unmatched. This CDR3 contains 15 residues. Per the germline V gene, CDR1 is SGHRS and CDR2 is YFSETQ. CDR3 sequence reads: CASRLTSGITYEQYF. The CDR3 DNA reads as TGCGCCAGCAGGCTCACTAGCGGGATTACCTACGAGCAGTACTTC.

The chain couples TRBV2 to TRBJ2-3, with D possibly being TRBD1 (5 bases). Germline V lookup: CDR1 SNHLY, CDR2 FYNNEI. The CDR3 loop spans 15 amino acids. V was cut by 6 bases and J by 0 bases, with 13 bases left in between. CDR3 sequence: CASSPWGTSTDTQYF. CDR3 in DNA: TGTGCCAGCAGCCCTTGGGGCACTAGCACAGATACGCAGTATTTT.

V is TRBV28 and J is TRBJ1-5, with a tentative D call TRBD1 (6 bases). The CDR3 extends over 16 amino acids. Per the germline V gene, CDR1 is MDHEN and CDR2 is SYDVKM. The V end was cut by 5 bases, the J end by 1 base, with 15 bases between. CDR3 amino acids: CASSRADRRSNQPQHF. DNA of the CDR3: TGTGCCAGCAGTCGCGCTGACAGGAGGAGCAATCAGCCCCAGCATTTT.

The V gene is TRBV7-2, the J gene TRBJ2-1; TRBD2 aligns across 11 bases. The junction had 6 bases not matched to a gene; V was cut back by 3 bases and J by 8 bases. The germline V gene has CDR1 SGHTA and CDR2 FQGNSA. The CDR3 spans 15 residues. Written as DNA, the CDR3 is TGTGCCAGCAGCTTTTCTAGCGGGGGGTGGGATGAGCAGTTCTTC. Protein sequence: CASSFSSGGWDEQFF.

The CDR3 region is CASRSSSGDTQYF. In nucleotides, the CDR3 is TGCGCCAGCAGGTCCTCTAGCGGAGATACGCAGTATTTT. This chain joins TRBV5-1 and TRBJ2-3; 7 bases are a match to TRBD2. V was pared by 5 bases and J by 5 bases, with 5 bases of the junction left unmatched. The CDR3 sequence is 13 residues long. Germline V CDR1 and CDR2: SGHRS, YFSETQ.

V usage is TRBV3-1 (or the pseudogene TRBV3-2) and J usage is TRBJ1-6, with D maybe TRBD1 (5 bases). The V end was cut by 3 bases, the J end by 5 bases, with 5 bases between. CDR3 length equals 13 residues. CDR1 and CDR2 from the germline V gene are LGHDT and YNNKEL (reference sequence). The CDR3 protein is CASSQTDNSPLHF. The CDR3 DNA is TGTGCCAGCAGCCAGACAGATAATTCACCCCTCCACTTT.

In nucleotides, the CDR3 is TGTGCCACCTCCCGTGCGGGATCCGAAGATACGCAGTATTTT. Protein sequence: CATSRAGSEDTQYF. The chain links TRBV6-4 to TRBJ2-3; perhaps TRBD2 as D (6 bases). This CDR3 region has 14 residues. Germline CDR1 MRHNA, CDR2 SNTAGT. The V end was cut by 10 bases, the J end by 5 bases, with 19 bases between.

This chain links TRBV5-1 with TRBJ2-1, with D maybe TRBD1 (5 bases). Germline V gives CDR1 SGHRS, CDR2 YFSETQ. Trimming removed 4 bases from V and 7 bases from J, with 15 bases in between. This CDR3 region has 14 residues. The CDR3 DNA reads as TGCGCCAGCAGCACAGGACCCCAGCAGAATGAGCAGTTCTTC. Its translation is CASSTGPQQNEQFF.